This is a list of T cell receptor beta chains from one sample in a study of blood T cells in healthy people across ages. TCRdb independently ran MiXCR on the 5' RACE reads; one entry per CDR3 protein. Of hundreds of thousands of distinct CDR3 sequences listed, roughly 43% are singletons. Sequencing was done on a sample of blood. The source of these receptors is a man aged 80 or over in good health. CDR3s include the opening cysteine and the closing phenylalanine or tryptophan. D genes are given only for firm matches. For some rows the clone size is stated as once, few or many, or as a class when expanded; others skip it.

CDR3 length	J gene	D gene	clone size	V gene	CDR3 protein	CDR3 DNA
14	TRBJ1-1	-	-	TRBV4-1	CASSPGSRNTEAFF	TGCGCCAGCAGCCCTGGTTCGAGGAACACTGAAGCTTTCTTT
13	TRBJ1-2	-	few	TRBV24-1	CATSRDRGSGYTF	TGTGCCACCAGCAGAGATCGGGGGTCGGGCTACACCTTC
16	TRBJ2-3	TRBD2	many	TRBV9	CASSVGLAGGVDTQYF	TGTGCCAGCAGCGTTGGACTAGCGGGGGGAGTAGATACGCAGTATTTT
15	TRBJ2-1	-	-	TRBV14	CASSQDLLGYNEQFF	TGTGCCAGCAGCCAAGATCTCCTAGGGTACAATGAGCAGTTCTTC
15	TRBJ2-7	-	-	TRBV7-6	CASSTDTGPLDEQYF	TGTGCCAGCAGCACGGACACGGGACCCCTGGACGAGCAGTACTTC
18	TRBJ2-2	TRBD1	-	TRBV7-3	CASSSRPGTGGLTGELFF	TGTGCCAGCAGCTCCCGACCCGGGACAGGGGGCCTAACCGGGGAGCTGTTTTTT
19	TRBJ2-7	TRBD1	few	TRBV11-1	CASSSRLSGQGRNSYEQYF	TGTGCCAGCAGCTCCCGGCTCTCTGGACAGGGGAGGAACTCCTACGAGCAGTACTTC
17	TRBJ2-3	TRBD1	few	TRBV6-2/TRBV6-3	CASSSILGRGSIDTQYF	TGTGCCAGCAGTTCAATCCTGGGCAGGGGGAGTATAGATACGCAGTATTTT
14	TRBJ1-4	-	-	TRBV12-3/TRBV12-4	CASSPEGGFEKLFF	TGTGCCAGCAGTCCCGAAGGGGGGTTTGAAAAGCTGTTTTTT
15	TRBJ2-1	-	few	TRBV6-2/TRBV6-3	CASSIKTGGNNEQFF	TGTGCCAGCAGTATAAAGACAGGCGGAAACAATGAGCAGTTCTTC
12	TRBJ1-2	-	-	TRBV20-1	CSALAGSYGYTF	TGCAGTGCTCTCGCCGGAAGCTATGGCTACACCTTC
16	TRBJ2-3	TRBD1	few	TRBV30	CAWSDGGTGETDTQYF	TGTGCCTGGAGCGACGGGGGGACAGGGGAGACAGATACGCAGTATTTT
10	TRBJ2-2	-	few	TRBV6-6	CALGVGELFF	TGTGCCTTGGGGGTCGGGGAGCTGTTTTTT
16	TRBJ2-1	-	-	TRBV20-1	CSARDRQGQVMNEQFF	TGCAGTGCTAGAGATCGGCAGGGGCAGGTGATGAATGAGCAGTTCTTC
19	TRBJ2-1	TRBD1	-	TRBV7-2	CASSPAGTGSGLSYNEQFF	TGTGCCAGCAGCCCAGCCGGGACAGGGAGTGGGCTCTCCTACAATGAGCAGTTCTTC
16	TRBJ1-2	TRBD1	-	TRBV6-5	CASSYTIGRGNYGYTF	TGTGCCAGCAGTTACACAATCGGCAGGGGGAACTATGGCTACACCTTC
13	TRBJ1-1	TRBD1	many	TRBV7-2	CASGNRGNTEAFF	TGTGCCAGCGGGAACAGGGGGAACACTGAAGCTTTCTTT
13	TRBJ2-1	TRBD2	-	TRBV29-1	CSGRELAGSEQFF	TGCAGCGGGAGGGAACTAGCGGGTAGTGAGCAGTTCTTC
15	TRBJ2-1	TRBD2	-	TRBV5-1	CASSLALAGTNEQFF	TGCGCCAGCAGCTTGGCACTAGCGGGGACCAATGAGCAGTTCTTC
14	TRBJ2-3	-	few	TRBV28	CASNAQGLTDTQYF	TGTGCCAGCAACGCGCAGGGGTTGACAGATACGCAGTATTTT
15	TRBJ1-5	TRBD1	-	TRBV20-1	CSAKRDRGSNQPQHF	TGCAGTGCTAAACGGGACAGGGGAAGCAATCAGCCCCAGCATTTT
15	TRBJ2-7	TRBD1	few	TRBV4-1	CASSQDRGLSYEQYF	TGCGCCAGCAGCCAAGACAGGGGGCTCTCCTACGAGCAGTACTTC
14	TRBJ2-1	-	once	TRBV7-2	CAGSLDIRTNEQFF	TGTGCCGGCAGCTTAGACATCCGGACCAATGAGCAGTTCTTC
14	TRBJ2-7	-	-	TRBV5-5	CASSLGIWSYEQYF	TGTGCCAGCAGCTTGGGGATCTGGAGCTACGAGCAGTACTTC
15	TRBJ2-7	TRBD1	few	TRBV5-1	CASSWGPGQPAEQYF	TGCGCCAGCAGCTGGGGACCGGGACAGCCCGCCGAGCAGTACTTC
13	TRBJ2-1	-	once	TRBV20-1	CSAQIGGLNEQFF	TGCAGTGCCCAGATTGGGGGGCTCAATGAGCAGTTCTTC
15	TRBJ2-1	TRBD2	-	TRBV7-7	CASSRFSGGADEQFF	TGTGCCAGCAGCAGATTTAGCGGGGGGGCCGATGAGCAGTTCTTC
17	TRBJ2-3	TRBD1	-	TRBV20-1	CSARVNRGLTPTDTQYF	TGCAGTGCTAGAGTTAACAGGGGCCTAACCCCCACAGATACGCAGTATTTT
15	TRBJ2-7	-	-	TRBV5-1	CASSLVGSASYEQYF	TGCGCCAGCAGCTTGGTCGGTAGCGCGTCCTACGAGCAGTACTTC
15	TRBJ2-3	TRBD2	-	TRBV6-2/TRBV6-3	CASSWGGRMTDTQYF	TGTGCCAGCAGTTGGGGCGGGAGAATGACAGATACGCAGTATTTT
15	TRBJ2-5	-	few	TRBV15	CATRTGDRTRGTQYF	TGTGCCACCAGGACCGGTGACCGAACTAGGGGGACCCAGTACTTC
16	TRBJ2-1	-	-	TRBV5-1	CASSLAYVSSYNEQFF	TGCGCCAGCAGCTTGGCCTATGTTAGCTCCTACAATGAGCAGTTCTTC
13	TRBJ2-5	-	many	TRBV15	CATSRDRVETQYF	TGTGCCACCAGCAGAGATCGGGTAGAGACCCAGTACTTC
14	TRBJ2-7	-	few	TRBV27	CASNSWGRPYEQYF	TGTGCCAGCAACTCGTGGGGGAGGCCCTACGAGCAGTACTTC
14	TRBJ2-7	TRBD1	-	TRBV12-3/TRBV12-4	CASSLKQGAYEQYF	TGTGCCAGCAGTTTGAAACAGGGGGCCTACGAGCAGTACTTC
15	TRBJ2-1	TRBD1	-	TRBV7-2	CASSPGQGPPYEQFF	TGTGCCAGCAGCCCCGGACAGGGGCCTCCCTACGAGCAGTTCTTC
11	TRBJ2-7	-	many	TRBV29-1	CSASHGSEQYF	TGCAGCGCCTCACACGGATCCGAGCAGTACTTC
11	TRBJ2-3	-	many	TRBV20-1	CRVVETDTQYF	TGCAGGGTCGTAGAGACAGATACGCAGTATTTT
16	TRBJ2-7	TRBD1	few	TRBV7-2	CASSFTGTGRLNEQYF	TGTGCCAGCAGCTTCACGGGGACAGGGCGACTAAACGAGCAGTACTTC
14	TRBJ2-3	TRBD2	few	TRBV6-2/TRBV6-3	CASRWTRVTDTQYF	TGTGCCAGCAGGTGGACTAGAGTCACAGATACGCAGTATTTT
12	TRBJ2-7	-	-	TRBV27	CASSSSAWAQYF	TGTGCCAGCAGCTCTAGCGCGTGGGCGCAGTACTTC
14	TRBJ2-4	-	-	TRBV5-1	CASRGSAGANIQYF	TGCGCCAGCAGGGGCTCGGCGGGGGCAAACATTCAGTACTTC
16	TRBJ2-1	TRBD2	few	TRBV29-1	CSVVGLVGHTSDEQFF	TGCAGCGTTGTTGGACTAGTCGGACACACCAGCGATGAGCAGTTCTTC
15	TRBJ2-2	-	few	TRBV6-2/TRBV6-3	CASSLGQTNTGELFF	TGTGCCAGCAGTCTAGGACAGACGAACACCGGGGAGCTGTTTTTT
14	TRBJ2-3	-	-	TRBV6-2/TRBV6-3	CASSYDSPTDTQYF	TGTGCCAGCAGTTACGACAGTCCCACAGATACGCAGTATTTT
14	TRBJ1-3	-	-	TRBV5-1	CASRASGSGNTIYF	TGCGCCAGCAGAGCAAGCGGGTCTGGAAACACCATATATTTT
13	TRBJ2-7	-	few	TRBV28	CASSQQSSYEQYF	TGTGCCAGCTCCCAACAGAGCTCCTACGAGCAGTACTTC
14	TRBJ1-6	-	-	TRBV11-2	CASSLDLSASPLHF	TGTGCCAGCAGCTTAGATCTGTCAGCCTCACCCCTCCACTTT
14	TRBJ2-7	-	-	TRBV24-1	CATSAFGGPYEQYF	TGTGCCACCAGTGCCTTTGGGGGGCCCTACGAGCAGTACTTC
15	TRBJ2-1	TRBD2	-	TRBV6-2/TRBV6-3	CASSRLAGTYDEQFF	TGTGCCAGCAGTAGGCTAGCGGGGACATACGATGAGCAGTTCTTC
17	TRBJ2-7	TRBD1	few	TRBV6-6	CASSYPDRGKATYEQYF	TGTGCCAGCAGTTACCCGGACAGGGGGAAGGCGACGTACGAGCAGTACTTC
14	TRBJ2-3	-	-	TRBV7-2	CASSTTRSTDTQYF	TGTGCCAGCAGCACAACCCGGTCCACAGATACGCAGTATTTT
11	TRBJ2-5	-	few	TRBV7-2	CASSPTETQYF	TGTGCCAGCAGCCCAACAGAGACCCAGTACTTC
16	TRBJ2-3	-	few	TRBV7-3	CASSPFVGGSTDTQYF	TGTGCCAGCAGCCCGTTTGTTGGGGGTAGCACAGATACGCAGTATTTT
13	TRBJ2-7	-	once	TRBV20-1	CSADGPNSYEQYF	TGCAGTGCTGATGGACCGAACTCCTACGAGCAGTACTTC
13	TRBJ2-7	-	-	TRBV29-1	CSVVGDSTYEQYF	TGCAGCGTTGTTGGGGACTCGACTTACGAGCAGTACTTC